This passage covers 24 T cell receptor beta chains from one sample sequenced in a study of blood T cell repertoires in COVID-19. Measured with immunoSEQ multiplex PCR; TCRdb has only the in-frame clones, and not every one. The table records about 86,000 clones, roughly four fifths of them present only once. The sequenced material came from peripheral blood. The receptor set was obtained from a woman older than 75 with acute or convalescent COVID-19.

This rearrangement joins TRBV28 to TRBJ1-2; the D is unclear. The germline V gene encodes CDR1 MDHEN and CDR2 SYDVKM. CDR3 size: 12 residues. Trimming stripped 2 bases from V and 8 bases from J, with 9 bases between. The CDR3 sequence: CASSLAGWGYTF. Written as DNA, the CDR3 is TGTGCCAGCAGTTTAGCGGGATGGGGCTACACCTTC.

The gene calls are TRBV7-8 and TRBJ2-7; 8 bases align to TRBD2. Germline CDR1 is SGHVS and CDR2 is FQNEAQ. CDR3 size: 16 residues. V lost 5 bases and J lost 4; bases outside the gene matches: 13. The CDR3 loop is CASSLQTIAGRYEQYF. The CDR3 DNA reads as TGTGCCAGCAGCCTTCAGACTATAGCGGGGAGATACGAGCAGTACTTC.

The CDR3 is CASSIGNSGGTDTQYF. The CDR3 coding sequence is TGTGCCAGTAGTATAGGAAATAGCGGGGGCACAGATACGCAGTATTTT. This chain joins TRBV19 and TRBJ2-3; TRBD2 matches 8 bases. V shed 1 base, J shed 1 base, and the junction held 4 bases outside the gene matches. The CDR3 extends over 16 amino acids. In germline, CDR1 is LNHDA, CDR2 SQIVND (reference sequence).

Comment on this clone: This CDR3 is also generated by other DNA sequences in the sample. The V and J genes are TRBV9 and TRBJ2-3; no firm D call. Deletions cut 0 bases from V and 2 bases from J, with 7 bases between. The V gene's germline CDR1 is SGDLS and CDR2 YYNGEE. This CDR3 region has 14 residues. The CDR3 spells CASSVARLTDTQYF. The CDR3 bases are TGTGCCAGCAGCGTAGCTAGACTCACAGATACGCAGTATTTT.

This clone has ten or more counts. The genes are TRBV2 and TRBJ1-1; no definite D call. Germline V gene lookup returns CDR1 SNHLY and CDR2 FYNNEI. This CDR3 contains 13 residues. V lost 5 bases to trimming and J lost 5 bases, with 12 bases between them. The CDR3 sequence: CASSPVGVTEAFF. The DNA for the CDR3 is TGTGCCAGCAGTCCCGTTGGAGTAACTGAAGCTTTCTTT.

Written as DNA, the CDR3 is TGCGCCAGCAGCTTGGAAACAGGGGTGGCAACTGAAGCTTTCTTT. This translates into CASSLETGVATEAFF. This chain links TRBV5-1 with TRBJ1-1, with 7 bases lining up with TRBD1. The V and J ends lost 0 bases and 5 bases, in that order; junction bases with no gene match: 7. The CDR3 is 15 residues long. Germline CDR1 and CDR2: SGHRS and YFSETQ.

CDR3 sequence: CASSRTLGGGNTEAFF. CDR3 DNA sequence: TGTGCCAGCAGCCGGACCCTAGGGGGGGGGAACACTGAAGCTTTCTTT. The chain links TRBV3-1 (or the pseudogene TRBV3-2) to TRBJ1-1, with D tentatively TRBD1 (6 bases). The V end was cut by 4 bases, the J end by 1 base, with 16 bases between. This CDR3 is 16 amino acids long. Per germline, CDR1 LGHDT and CDR2 YNNKEL (reference sequence).

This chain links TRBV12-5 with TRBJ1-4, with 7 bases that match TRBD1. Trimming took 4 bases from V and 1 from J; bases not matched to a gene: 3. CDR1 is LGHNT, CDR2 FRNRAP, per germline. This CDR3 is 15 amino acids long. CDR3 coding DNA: TGTGCTAGTGGTTCCCGGACAGGAACTAATGAAAAACTGTTTTTT. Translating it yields CASGSRTGTNEKLFF.

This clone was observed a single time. CDR3 nucleotides: TGCGCCAGCAGCCAAGGGGACAGGGGGCGGCCTGGCTACACCTTC. It specifies CASSQGDRGRPGYTF. This chain connects TRBV5-1 to TRBJ1-2; 12 bases fit TRBD1. Germline CDR1 SGHRS, CDR2 YFSETQ. CDR3 length: 15 amino acids. V trimming: 4 bases; J trimming: 7 bases; junction bases outside the gene matches: 8. Full variable domain (remainder filled in from reference TRBV5-1 and TRBJ1-2): KAGVTQTPRYLIKTRGQQVTLSCSPISGHRSVSWYQQTPGQGLQFLFEYFSETQRNKGNFPGRFSGRQFSNSRSEMNVSTLELGDSALYLCASSQGDRGRPGYTFGSGTRLTVV.

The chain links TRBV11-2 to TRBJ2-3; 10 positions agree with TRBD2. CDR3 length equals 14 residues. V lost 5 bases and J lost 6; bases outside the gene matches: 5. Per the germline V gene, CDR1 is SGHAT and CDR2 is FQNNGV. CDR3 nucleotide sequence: TGTGCCAGCAGCCAACTAGCGGGGTTTGATACGCAGTATTTT. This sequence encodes CASSQLAGFDTQYF.

The CDR3 reads CASSDRQGGIQYF. CDR3 DNA sequence: TGCGCCAGCAGTGATAGGCAAGGGGGCATTCAGTACTTC. The chain employs TRBV10-1 and TRBJ2-4; possibly TRBD1 for D (6 bases). This CDR3 contains 13 residues. Germline assignment: CDR1 WNHNN and CDR2 SYGVQD (reference sequence). The V gene lost 3 bases and the J gene lost 9 bases, with 12 bases spanning the gap.

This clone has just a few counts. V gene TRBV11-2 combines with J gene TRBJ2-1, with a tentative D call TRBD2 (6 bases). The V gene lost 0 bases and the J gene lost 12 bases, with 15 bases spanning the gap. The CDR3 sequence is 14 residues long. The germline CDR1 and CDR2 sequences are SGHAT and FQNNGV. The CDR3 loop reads CASSLDSDHSGQFF. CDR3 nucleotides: TGTGCCAGCAGCTTAGATTCGGATCATAGCGGGCAGTTCTTC.

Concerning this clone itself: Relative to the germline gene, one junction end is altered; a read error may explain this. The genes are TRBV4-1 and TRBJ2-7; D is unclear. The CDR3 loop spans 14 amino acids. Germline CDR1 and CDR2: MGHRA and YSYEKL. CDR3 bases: TGCGCCAGCAGCCAAGAGTTTACGATCACCCACCCGGGCTTC. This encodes CASSQEFTITHPGF.

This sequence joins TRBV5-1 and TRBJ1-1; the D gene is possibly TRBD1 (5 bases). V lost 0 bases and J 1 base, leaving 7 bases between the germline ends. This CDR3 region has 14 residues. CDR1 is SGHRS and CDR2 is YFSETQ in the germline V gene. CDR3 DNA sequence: TGCGCCAGCAGCTTGGGACAGACGAACACTGAAGCTTTCTTT. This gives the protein CASSLGQTNTEAFF.

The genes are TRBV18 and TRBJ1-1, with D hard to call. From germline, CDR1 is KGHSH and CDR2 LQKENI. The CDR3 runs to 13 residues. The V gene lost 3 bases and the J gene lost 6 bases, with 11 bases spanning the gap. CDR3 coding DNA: TGTGCCAGCTCACCCCTCCACATATCTGAAGCTTTCTTT. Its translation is CASSPLHISEAFF.

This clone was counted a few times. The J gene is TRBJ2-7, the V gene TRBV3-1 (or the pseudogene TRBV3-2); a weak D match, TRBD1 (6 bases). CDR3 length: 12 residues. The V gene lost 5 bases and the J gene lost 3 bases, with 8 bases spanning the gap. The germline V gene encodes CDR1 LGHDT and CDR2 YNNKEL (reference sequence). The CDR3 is CASSNRVYEQYF. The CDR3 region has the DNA TGTGCCAGCAGCAACAGGGTCTACGAGCAGTACTTC.

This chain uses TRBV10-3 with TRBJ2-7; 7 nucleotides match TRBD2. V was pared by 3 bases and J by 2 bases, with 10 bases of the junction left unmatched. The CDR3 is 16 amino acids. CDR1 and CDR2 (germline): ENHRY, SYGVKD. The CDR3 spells CAISDDSGYQAYEQYF. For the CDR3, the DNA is TGTGCCATCAGTGATGATAGCGGGTATCAAGCCTACGAGCAGTACTTC.

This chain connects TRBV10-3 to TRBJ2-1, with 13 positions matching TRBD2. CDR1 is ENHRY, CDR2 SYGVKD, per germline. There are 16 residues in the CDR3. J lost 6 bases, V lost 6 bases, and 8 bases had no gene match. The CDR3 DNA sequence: TGTGCCATCAGAGAAACCACTAGCGGGGGGGGCAATGAGCAGTTCTTC. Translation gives CAIRETTSGGGNEQFF.

The CDR3 DNA reads as TGCAGCGTTTCGGGATACCCCAATGAGCAGTTCTTC. Translated, it gives CSVSGYPNEQFF. The chain recombines TRBV29-1 with TRBJ2-1, with D possibly TRBD2 on 5 matching bases. The length of the CDR3 is 12 residues. CDR1 SQVTM and CDR2 ANQGSEA come from the germline V gene. Trimming shortened V by 5 bases and J by 6 bases, and 11 bases separated the two germline ends.

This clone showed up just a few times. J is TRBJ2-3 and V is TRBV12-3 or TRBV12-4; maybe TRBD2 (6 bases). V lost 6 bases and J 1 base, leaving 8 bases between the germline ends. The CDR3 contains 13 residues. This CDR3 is CASRPGGTDTQYF. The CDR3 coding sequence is TGTGCCAGCAGACCGGGGGGCACAGATACGCAGTATTTT.

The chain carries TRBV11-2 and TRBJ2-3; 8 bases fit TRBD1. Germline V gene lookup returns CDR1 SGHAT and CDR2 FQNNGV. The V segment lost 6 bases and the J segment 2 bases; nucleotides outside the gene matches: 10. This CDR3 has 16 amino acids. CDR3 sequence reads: CASSLRTGKLTDTQYF. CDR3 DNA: TGTGCCAGCAGTCTCCGGACAGGGAAACTCACAGATACGCAGTATTTT.

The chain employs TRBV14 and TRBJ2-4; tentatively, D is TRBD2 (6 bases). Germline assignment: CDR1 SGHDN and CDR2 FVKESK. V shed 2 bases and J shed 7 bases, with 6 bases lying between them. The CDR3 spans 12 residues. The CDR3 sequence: CASSQSGNIQYF. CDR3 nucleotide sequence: TGTGCCAGCAGCCAAAGCGGGAACATTCAGTACTTC.

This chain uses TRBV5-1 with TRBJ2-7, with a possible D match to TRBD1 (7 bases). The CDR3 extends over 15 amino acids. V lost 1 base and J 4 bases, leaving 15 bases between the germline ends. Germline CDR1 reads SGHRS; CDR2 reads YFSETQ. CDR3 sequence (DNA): TGCGCCAGCAGCTTGAATGGCAGGGGGGAGTACGAGCAGTACTTC. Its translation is CASSLNGRGEYEQYF.

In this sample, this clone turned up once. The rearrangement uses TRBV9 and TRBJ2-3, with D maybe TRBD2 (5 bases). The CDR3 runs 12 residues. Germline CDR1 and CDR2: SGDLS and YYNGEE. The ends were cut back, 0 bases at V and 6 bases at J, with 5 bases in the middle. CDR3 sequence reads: CASSVGEDTQYF. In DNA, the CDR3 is TGTGCCAGCAGCGTAGGGGAGGATACGCAGTATTTT.